These 32 T cell receptor beta chains originate from one sample sequenced in a study of identical twins. TCRdb reprocessed the 5' RACE reads via MiXCR and lists one record per CDR3 protein. The table shows 700,000 or so distinct CDR3 sequences, with approximately 9% occurring only once. The sample also formed part of further work on yellow fever vaccine responses in identical twins.

Sample: PBMCs. These receptors came from a woman aged 18-29 years in good health.

This clonotype has just a few counts. The chain uses TRBV12-3 or TRBV12-4 and TRBJ2-3, with 8 bases that match TRBD2. The ends lost 4 bases at V and 1 base at J; junction bases unmatched: 7. The CDR3 runs to 16 residues. CDR3 loop: CASSSSGGTGTDTQYF. The DNA for the CDR3 is TGTGCCAGCAGTTCCAGCGGGGGTACCGGCACAGATACGCAGTATTTT.

This clonotype was detected many times. The CDR3 DNA is TGTGCCAGCAGCTCCCGTGGACTAGTTGGGCAGTTCTTC. Translating gives CASSSRGLVGQFF. The rearrangement joins TRBV6-6 to TRBJ2-1, with 7 bases aligning to TRBD2. Looked up from germline, CDR1 is MNHNY and CDR2 is SVGAGI (reference sequence). The CDR3 consists of 13 residues. V was clipped by 6 bases and J by 12 bases; unmatched bases: 11.

This chain uses TRBV20-1 with TRBJ2-7; TRBD2 matches 7 bases. With V trimmed by 6 bases and J by 6 bases, 20 bases remained unmatched. There are 16 residues in the CDR3. Germline CDR1 reads DFQATT; CDR2 reads SNEGSKA (reference sequence). The CDR3 DNA is TGCAGTGCCCAACCGTCCCCGGGACTACCCAATATCGAGCAGTACTTC. It encodes CSAQPSPGLPNIEQYF.

This clonotype was recorded many times. The chain employs TRBV3-1 and TRBJ1-1; D may be TRBD1 (6 bases). V was shortened by 2 bases and J by 5 bases, with 15 bases between the two germline ends. Germline values: CDR1 LGHDT, CDR2 YNNKEL (reference sequence). The CDR3 covers 15 residues. Here the CDR3 reads CASSQSGGLGTEAFF. DNA for the CDR3: TGTGCCAGCAGCCAATCGGGGGGGCTAGGGACTGAAGCTTTCTTT.

V usage is TRBV15 and J usage is TRBJ2-7, with 8 bases fitting TRBD1. Looked up from germline, CDR1 is LNHNV and CDR2 is YYDKDF (reference sequence). The CDR3 spans 14 residues. V lost 5 bases, J lost 3 bases, and 6 bases stayed unmatched. CDR3 amino acids: CATSVRDRSYEQYF. Written as DNA, the CDR3 is TGTGCCACCAGCGTTCGGGACAGGAGCTACGAGCAGTACTTC.

The V gene is TRBV27, the J gene TRBJ2-1, with unresolved D. Germline CDR1 is MNHEY and CDR2 is SMNVEV (reference sequence). V was clipped by 6 bases and J by 9 bases, with 15 bases between them. The CDR3 contains 13 residues. The CDR3 region is CASRAAGRFEQFF. The CDR3, as DNA: TGTGCCAGCAGGGCGGCAGGCCGATTTGAGCAGTTCTTC.

The chain recombines TRBV5-1 with TRBJ2-1; 7 positions agree with TRBD2. This CDR3 region has 16 residues. CDR1 is SGHRS, CDR2 YFSETQ, per germline. Unmatched junction bases numbered 11, after V lost 7 bases and J lost 1 base. CDR3 residues: CASFLGHGGSYNEQFF. The CDR3 DNA follows: TGCGCCAGCTTCTTAGGACACGGGGGGTCCTACAATGAGCAGTTCTTC.

This clonotype has a count of ten or more. The chain carries TRBV5-4 and TRBJ2-3, with 8 positions matching TRBD1. The CDR3 totals 14 residues. V lost 7 bases to trimming and J lost 2 bases; unmatched junction nucleotides: 6. Germline CDR1 reads SGHNT; CDR2 reads YYREEE (reference sequence). CDR3 sequence: CASAGGPTTDTQYF. CDR3 DNA sequence: TGTGCCAGCGCAGGGGGCCCGACCACAGATACGCAGTATTTT. Full variable domain (remainder filled in from reference TRBV5-4 and TRBJ2-3): ETGVTQSPTHLIKTRGQQVTLRCSSQSGHNTVSWYQQALGQGPQFIFQYYREEENGRGNFPPRFSGLQFPNYSSELNVNALELDDSALYLCASAGGPTTDTQYFGPGTRLTVL.

The chain couples TRBV5-1 to TRBJ2-2; weak D call: TRBD2 (5 bases). Germline assignment: CDR1 SGHRS and CDR2 YFSETQ. This CDR3 is built from 15 residues. V was trimmed by 1 base and J by 4 bases, leaving 11 bases between them. The CDR3 nucleotides read TGCGCCAGCAGCTTGAGCCCACGGGGCACCGGGGAGCTGTTTTTT. Translation gives CASSLSPRGTGELFF.

This clonotype was counted ten times or more. The chain uses TRBV7-9 and TRBJ2-7; no definite D call. Trimming left V 5 bases short and J 2 bases short, with 10 bases between. This CDR3 contains 13 residues. CDR1 is SEHNR and CDR2 is FQNEAQ in the germline V gene (reference sequence). Here the CDR3 DNA reads TGTGCCAGCAGCCCCGGTGTCCCCTACGAGCAGTACTTC. It specifies CASSPGVPYEQYF.

This clonotype was found many times. The chain carries TRBV29-1 and TRBJ2-1; 7 nucleotides agree with TRBD2. J lost 9 bases, V lost 3 bases, and 8 bases had no gene match. The CDR3 has 13 amino acids. CDR1 and CDR2 from the germline V gene are SQVTM and ANQGSEA. The chain's CDR3 is CSVDLVGGGEQFF. For the CDR3, the DNA is TGCAGCGTTGATCTCGTGGGGGGGGGTGAGCAGTTCTTC.

The V call is TRBV9, the J call TRBJ2-3, with a tentative D call TRBD1 (5 bases). V was shortened by 0 bases and J by 3 bases, with 14 bases between the two germline ends. Germline assignment: CDR1 SGDLS and CDR2 YYNGEE. This CDR3 spans 16 amino acids. The CDR3 is CASSVARARRTDTQYF. Written as DNA, the CDR3 is TGTGCCAGCAGCGTAGCCAGGGCTAGAAGAACAGATACGCAGTATTTT.

The chain combines TRBV27 with TRBJ2-1; 7 bases line up with TRBD2. The V gene's germline CDR1 is MNHEY and CDR2 SMNVEV (reference sequence). V lost 6 bases, J lost 0 bases, and 5 bases stayed unmatched. This CDR3 has 15 residues. In DNA, the CDR3 is TGTGCCAGCAGACCCAGCGGGATCTCCTACAATGAGCAGTTCTTC. It specifies CASRPSGISYNEQFF.

A few counts support this clonotype. The J gene is TRBJ1-2, the V gene TRBV29-1, with TRBD1 identical over 10 bases. From germline, CDR1 is SQVTM and CDR2 ANQGSEA. V lost 6 bases and J lost 5; bases outside the gene matches: 9. This CDR3 has 14 residues. Here the CDR3 reads CSVDRGRGTYGYTF. CDR3 DNA: TGCAGCGTCGACAGGGGGCGGGGGACTTATGGCTACACCTTC.

V is TRBV5-4 and J is TRBJ2-7; a weak D match, TRBD1 (5 bases). Germline CDR1 is SGHNT and CDR2 is YYREEE (reference sequence). This CDR3 is 12 amino acids long. Trimming pared 6 bases from V and 7 bases from J, leaving 14 bases between. CDR3 in DNA: TGTGCCAGCAAGGCAGGGATGGGAGAGCAGTACTTC. This translates into CASKAGMGEQYF.

This clonotype was detected only a few times. V gene TRBV6-5 combines with J gene TRBJ2-3, with a possible D match to TRBD2 (5 bases). Trimming took 0 bases from V and 4 from J, leaving 14 bases between them. The V gene's germline CDR1 is MNHEY and CDR2 SVGAGI. This CDR3 region has 16 residues. As DNA, the CDR3 is TGTGCCAGCAGTTACTCATTCAGAGGAGGCCCAGATACGCAGTATTTT. Protein: CASSYSFRGGPDTQYF.

This clonotype was observed a handful of times. The chain employs TRBV7-9 and TRBJ1-1; unclear D gene. Trimming took off 1 base at V and 4 bases at J, with 4 bases between the two ends. Germline CDR1 and CDR2: SEHNR and FQNEAQ (reference sequence). The CDR3 has 12 amino acids. The CDR3 region has the DNA TGTGCCAGCAGCTTAGACGGCACTGAAGCTTTCTTT. Translating gives CASSLDGTEAFF.

This clonotype has a count of ten or more. The V call is TRBV7-2, the J call TRBJ2-7; no clear D gene. The V end lost 1 base, the J end lost 2 bases, and 9 bases lay between the germline ends. CDR1 is SGHTA and CDR2 is FQGNSA in the germline V gene. This CDR3 is 14 amino acids long. The CDR3 DNA reads TGTGCCAGCAGCTTAGAGGTCTTCCCCTACGAGCAGTACTTC. Translation: CASSLEVFPYEQYF.

This clonotype occurred a few times. The chain uses TRBV11-2 and TRBJ2-2; 11 bases fit TRBD2. The germline CDR1 and CDR2 sequences are SGHAT and FQNNGV. V lost 4 bases and J lost 3; bases outside the gene matches: 4. The CDR3 length is 16 residues. The CDR3 here is CASSSVAGGYTGELFF. The CDR3 region has the DNA TGTGCCAGCAGCTCTGTAGCGGGAGGGTACACCGGGGAGCTGTTTTTT.

This clonotype was seen at least ten times. The genes are TRBV18 and TRBJ2-7; D is possibly TRBD2 (6 bases). V was clipped by 3 bases and J by 7 bases, with 16 bases between them. Germline CDR1 is KGHSH and CDR2 is LQKENI. The CDR3 totals 14 residues. The CDR3 DNA is TGTGCCAGCTCACCGAAACCGACCCGGGGGGAGCAGTACTTC. Its translation is CASSPKPTRGEQYF. The variable domain in full, with the rest retrieved from reference TRBV18 and TRBJ2-7, is NAGVMQNPRHLVRRRGQEARLRCSPMKGHSHVYWYRQLPEEGLKFMVYLQKENIIDESGMPKERFSAEFPKEGPSILRIQQVVRGDSAAYFCASSPKPTRGEQYFGPGTRLTVT.

The V gene is TRBV27, the J gene TRBJ2-3, with D uncertain. The germline CDR1 and CDR2 sequences are MNHEY and SMNVEV (reference sequence). This CDR3 has 13 amino acids. V lost 2 bases and J 5 bases, leaving 8 bases between the germline ends. The CDR3 here is CASSLQELDTQYF. The CDR3 coding sequence is TGTGCCAGCAGTTTACAGGAATTAGATACGCAGTATTTT.

This sequence joins TRBV12-3 or TRBV12-4 and TRBJ2-2; 8 bases line up with TRBD2. Unmatched junction bases numbered 8, after V lost 5 bases and J lost 3 bases. This CDR3 spans 16 amino acids. Here the CDR3 DNA reads TGTGCCAGCAGTAACCCCCGGGGGGGCGACACCGGGGAGCTGTTTTTT. Its translation: CASSNPRGGDTGELFF.

This clonotype showed up many times. The rearrangement uses TRBV4-3 and TRBJ2-1; 9 bases line up with TRBD2. Germline loops: CDR1 LGHNA, CDR2 YSLEER. The ends lost 2 bases at V and 6 bases at J; junction bases unmatched: 11. The CDR3 runs to 17 residues. Here the CDR3 reads CASSQYPSAGGTNEQFF. CDR3 nucleotide sequence: TGCGCCAGCAGCCAATACCCCTCCGCGGGAGGGACCAATGAGCAGTTCTTC.

The sample holds a few counts of this clonotype. V and J are TRBV20-1 and TRBJ2-5; 9 bases map to TRBD2. The CDR3 runs to 16 residues. Germline CDR1 reads DFQATT; CDR2 reads SNEGSKA (reference sequence). The V segment lost 1 base and the J segment 4 bases; nucleotides outside the gene matches: 10. The CDR3 is CSARGGAGGLRETQYF. In DNA, the CDR3 is TGCAGTGCTAGAGGGGGAGCGGGGGGACTCCGAGAGACCCAGTACTTC.

This sequence joins TRBV4-2 and TRBJ2-1; TRBD1 is a possible D gene (5 bases). Deletions cut 0 bases from V and 2 bases from J, with 11 bases between. CDR3 length equals 16 residues. Germline values: CDR1 LGHNA, CDR2 YNFKEQ. Written as DNA, the CDR3 is TGTGCCAGCAGCCAAGATGAGGAAGGGGCCTACAATGAGCAGTTCTTC. Translated: CASSQDEEGAYNEQFF.

This clonotype was detected only a few times. Sequence at one end of the junction differs from germline and may be a read error. This chain links TRBV3-1 with TRBJ2-7; D remains ambiguous. This CDR3 is built from 13 residues. Germline assignment: CDR1 LGHDT and CDR2 YNNKEL (reference sequence). CDR3: CASSRIPSHEQYF. The CDR3 DNA is TGTGCCAGCAGCCGCATCCCCTCCCACGAGCAGTACTTC.

This clonotype was recorded a few times. The chain combines TRBV5-1 with TRBJ1-6, with D possibly TRBD1 on 5 matching bases. The CDR3 has 13 amino acids. Per germline, CDR1 SGHRS and CDR2 YFSETQ. Trimming took 2 bases from V and 9 from J, leaving 9 bases between them. The CDR3 DNA reads as TGCGCCAGCAGCTTTGAGGGGAGTTCACCCCTCCACTTT. It is translated as CASSFEGSSPLHF.

This clonotype showed up just a few times. This sequence joins TRBV19 and TRBJ2-2; D not resolved. The CDR3 covers 12 residues. The V gene lost 4 bases and the J gene lost 9 bases, with 9 bases spanning the gap. Germline assignment: CDR1 LNHDA and CDR2 SQIVND (reference sequence). CDR3 sequence reads: CASSTDHRELFF. The CDR3 bases are TGTGCCAGTAGTACAGACCACCGGGAGCTGTTTTTT.

The chain joins TRBV7-8 to TRBJ2-5, with D uncertain. The CDR3 totals 13 residues. The V and J ends lost 4 bases and 1 base respectively, with 7 bases between them. From germline, CDR1 is SGHVS and CDR2 FQNEAQ. DNA of the CDR3: TGTGCCAGCAGCTCCCCAACCCAAGAGACCCAGTACTTC. Its protein is CASSSPTQETQYF.

This clonotype came up a few times. The chain employs TRBV5-1 and TRBJ2-7, with 9 positions matching TRBD2. Germline CDR1 SGHRS, CDR2 YFSETQ. There are 15 residues in the CDR3. V shed 0 bases and J 6 bases; nucleotides not matched to a gene: 7. The CDR3 region is CASSLELAGEFEQYF. The DNA of the CDR3 is TGCGCCAGCAGCTTGGAGTTAGCGGGAGAATTCGAGCAGTACTTC.

The chain employs TRBV5-1 and TRBJ1-3; weak D call: TRBD1 (5 bases). Germline assignment: CDR1 SGHRS and CDR2 YFSETQ. Trimming removed 0 bases at V and 0 bases at J, with 7 bases between. The CDR3 contains 15 residues. CDR3 sequence: CASSLGGTSGNTIYF. In DNA form, the CDR3 reads TGCGCCAGCAGCTTGGGCGGGACCTCTGGAAACACCATATATTTT.

The chain carries TRBV5-1 and TRBJ1-2, with D possibly being TRBD1 (5 bases). V shed 4 bases and J shed 4 bases, with 11 bases lying between them. Germline V gene sequence: CDR1 SGHRS, CDR2 YFSETQ. This CDR3 has 13 residues. The CDR3 coding sequence is TGCGCCAGCAGCCCGGAGACAGTCTATGGCTACACCTTC. It translates to CASSPETVYGYTF.